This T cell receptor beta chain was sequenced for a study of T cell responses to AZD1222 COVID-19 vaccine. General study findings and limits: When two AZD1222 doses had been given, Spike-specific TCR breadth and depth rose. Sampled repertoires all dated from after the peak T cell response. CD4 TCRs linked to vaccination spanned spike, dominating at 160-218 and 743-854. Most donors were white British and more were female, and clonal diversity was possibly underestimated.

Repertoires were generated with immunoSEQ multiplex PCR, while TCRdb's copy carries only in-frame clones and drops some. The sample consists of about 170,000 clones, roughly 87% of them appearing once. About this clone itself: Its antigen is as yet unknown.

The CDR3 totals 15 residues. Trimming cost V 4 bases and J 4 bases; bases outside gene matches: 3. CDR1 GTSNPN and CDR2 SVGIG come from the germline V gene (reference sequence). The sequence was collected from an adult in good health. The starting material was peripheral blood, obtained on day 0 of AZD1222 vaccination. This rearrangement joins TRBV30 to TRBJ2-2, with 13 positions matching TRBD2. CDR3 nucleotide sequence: TGTGCCTGGACGGGACTAGCGGGATTCACCGGGGAGCTGTTTTTT. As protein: CAWTGLAGFTGELFF.